The 4 T cell receptor beta chains below were found in one sample sequenced in a study of human thymus T cells. Data came from immunoSEQ multiplex PCR; TCRdb stores just in-frame clones and leaves some out. Of about 78,000 clones in the sample, roughly 96% were seen once. In corrective heart surgery, resections were taken, and these provided the thymus tissue. The sequenced material came from thymus tissue. Every receptor here comes from a boy younger than two with a congenital heart defect but otherwise immunologically healthy.

The chain joins TRBV5-4 to TRBJ2-2; no reliable D call. The CDR3 extends over 13 amino acids. Germline CDR1 is SGHNT and CDR2 is YYREEE (reference sequence). The V end was cut by 0 bases, the J end by 7 bases, with 7 bases between. CDR3 in amino acids: CASSLGVYGELFF. The CDR3, as DNA: TGTGCCAGCAGCTTGGGGGTATACGGGGAGCTGTTTTTT.

This chain joins TRBV11-2 and TRBJ2-6; D is perhaps TRBD1 or TRBD2 (5 bases each). CDR1 is SGHAT and CDR2 is FQNNGV in the germline V gene. The V end lost 5 bases, the J end lost 4 bases, and 21 bases lay between the germline ends. This CDR3 region has 18 residues. CDR3 nucleotide sequence: TGTGCCAGCAGCCGAGGCCGGGACGGTGTTAAGGGGGCCAACGTCCTGACTTTC. Protein: CASSRGRDGVKGANVLTF.

V is TRBV29-1 and J is TRBJ1-2; 9 bases line up with TRBD1. The CDR3 runs to 13 residues. J gave up 8 bases and V 4 bases, and 8 bases lay outside the gene matches. Germline loops: CDR1 SQVTM, CDR2 ANQGSEA. The CDR3 DNA follows: TGCAGCGTTGTAGAAGACAGGGGGAGCGGCTACACCTTC. Translating gives CSVVEDRGSGYTF.

This rearrangement joins TRBV30 to TRBJ2-1, with a weak D call TRBD2 (5 bases). CDR3 length equals 14 residues. The V gene's germline CDR1 is GTSNPN and CDR2 SVGIG (reference sequence). The V end was cut by 3 bases, the J end by 0 bases, with 9 bases between. The CDR3, as DNA: TGTGCCTGGAGCGAGCGGAGCTCCTACAATGAGCAGTTCTTC. Translated: CAWSERSSYNEQFF.